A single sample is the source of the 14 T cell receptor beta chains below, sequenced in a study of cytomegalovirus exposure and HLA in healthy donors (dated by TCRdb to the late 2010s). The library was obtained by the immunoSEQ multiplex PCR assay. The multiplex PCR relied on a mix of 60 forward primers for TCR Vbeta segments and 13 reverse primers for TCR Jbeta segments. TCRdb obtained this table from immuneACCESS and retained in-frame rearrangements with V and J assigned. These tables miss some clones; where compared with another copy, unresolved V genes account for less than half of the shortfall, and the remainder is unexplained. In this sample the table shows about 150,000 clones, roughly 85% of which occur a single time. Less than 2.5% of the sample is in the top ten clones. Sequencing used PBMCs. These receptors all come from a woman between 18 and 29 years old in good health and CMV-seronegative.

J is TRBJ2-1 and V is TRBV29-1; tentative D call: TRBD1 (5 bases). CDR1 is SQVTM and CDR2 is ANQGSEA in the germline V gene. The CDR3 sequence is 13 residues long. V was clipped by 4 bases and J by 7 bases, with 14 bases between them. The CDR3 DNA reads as TGCAGCGTTGTTCTGGCAGGGCTTAATGAGCAGTTCTTC. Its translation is CSVVLAGLNEQFF.

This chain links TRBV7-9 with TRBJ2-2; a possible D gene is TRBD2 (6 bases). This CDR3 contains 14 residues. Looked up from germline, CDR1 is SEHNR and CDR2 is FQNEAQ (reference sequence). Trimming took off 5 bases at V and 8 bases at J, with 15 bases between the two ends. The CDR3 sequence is CASSPVQAGGELFF. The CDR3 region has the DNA TGTGCCAGCAGCCCCGTCCAGGCGGGGGGGGAGCTGTTTTTT.

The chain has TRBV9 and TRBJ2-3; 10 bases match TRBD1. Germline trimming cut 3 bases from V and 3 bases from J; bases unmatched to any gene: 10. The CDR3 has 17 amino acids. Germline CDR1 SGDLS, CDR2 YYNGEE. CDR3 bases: TGTGCCAGCAGCGCCAGGAGGGGACAGGGGTTAACAGATACGCAGTATTTT. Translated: CASSARRGQGLTDTQYF.

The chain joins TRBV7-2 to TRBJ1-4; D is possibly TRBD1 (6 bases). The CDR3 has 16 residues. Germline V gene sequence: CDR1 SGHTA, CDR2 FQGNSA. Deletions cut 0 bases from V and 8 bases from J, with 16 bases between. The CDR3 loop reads CASSLAGQTLREKLFF. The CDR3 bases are TGTGCCAGCAGCTTAGCGGGACAAACTCTTAGGGAAAAACTGTTTTTT.

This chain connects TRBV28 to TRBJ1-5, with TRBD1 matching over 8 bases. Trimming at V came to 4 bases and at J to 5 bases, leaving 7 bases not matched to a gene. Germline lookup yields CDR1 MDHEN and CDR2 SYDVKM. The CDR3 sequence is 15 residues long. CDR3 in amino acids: CASSSTTGDYQPQHF. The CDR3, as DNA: TGTGCCAGCAGTTCGACGACAGGGGACTATCAGCCCCAGCATTTT.

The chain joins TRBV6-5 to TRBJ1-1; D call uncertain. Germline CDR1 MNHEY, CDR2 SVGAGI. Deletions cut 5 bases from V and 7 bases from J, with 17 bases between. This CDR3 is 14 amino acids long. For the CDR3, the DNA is TGTGCCAGCAGTCTAGCCGGAGAAGACTGTGAAGCTTTCTTT. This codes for CASSLAGEDCEAFF.

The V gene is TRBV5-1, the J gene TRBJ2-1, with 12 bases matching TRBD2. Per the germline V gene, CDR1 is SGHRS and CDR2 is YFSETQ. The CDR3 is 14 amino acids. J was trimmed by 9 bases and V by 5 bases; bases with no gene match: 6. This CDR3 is CASRWTSGTLEQFF. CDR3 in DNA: TGCGCCAGCAGATGGACTAGCGGGACTCTTGAGCAGTTCTTC.

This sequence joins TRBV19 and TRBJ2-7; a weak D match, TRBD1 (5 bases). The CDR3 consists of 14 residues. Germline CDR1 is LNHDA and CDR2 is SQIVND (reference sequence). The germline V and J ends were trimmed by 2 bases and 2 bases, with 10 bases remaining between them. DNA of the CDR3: TGTGCCAGTAGTATATACTCCAGGGCCTACGAGCAGTACTTC. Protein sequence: CASSIYSRAYEQYF.

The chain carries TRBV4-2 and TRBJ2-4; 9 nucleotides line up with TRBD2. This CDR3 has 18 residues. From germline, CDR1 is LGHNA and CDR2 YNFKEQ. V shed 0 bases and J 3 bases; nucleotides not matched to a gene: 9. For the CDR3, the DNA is TGTGCCAGCAGCCAAGATGCCCAGCGGGGGGTGGTCAAAAACATTCAGTACTTC. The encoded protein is CASSQDAQRGVVKNIQYF.

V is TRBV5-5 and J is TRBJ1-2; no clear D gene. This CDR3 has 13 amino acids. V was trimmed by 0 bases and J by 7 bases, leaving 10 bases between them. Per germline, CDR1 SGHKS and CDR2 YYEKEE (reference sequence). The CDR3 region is CASSLVPAGGYTF. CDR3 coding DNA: TGTGCCAGCAGCTTGGTCCCAGCGGGTGGCTACACCTTC.

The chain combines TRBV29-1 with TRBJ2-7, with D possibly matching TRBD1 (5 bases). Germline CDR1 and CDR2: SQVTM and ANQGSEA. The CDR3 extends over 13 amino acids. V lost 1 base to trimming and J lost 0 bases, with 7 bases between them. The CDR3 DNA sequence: TGCAGCGTTGAAGGACAGCACTCCTACGAGCAGTACTTC. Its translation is CSVEGQHSYEQYF.

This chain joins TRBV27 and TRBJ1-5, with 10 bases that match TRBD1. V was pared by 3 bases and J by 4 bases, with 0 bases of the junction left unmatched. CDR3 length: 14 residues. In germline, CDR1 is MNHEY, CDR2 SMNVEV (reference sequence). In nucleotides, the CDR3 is TGTGCCAGCAGTTTGGACAGGGGGAATCAGCCCCAGCATTTT. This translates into CASSLDRGNQPQHF.

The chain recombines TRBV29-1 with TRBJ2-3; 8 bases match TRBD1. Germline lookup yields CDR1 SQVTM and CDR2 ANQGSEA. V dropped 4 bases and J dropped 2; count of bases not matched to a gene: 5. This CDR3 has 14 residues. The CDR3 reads CSVGRTGSTDTQYF. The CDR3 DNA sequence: TGCAGCGTTGGGCGGACAGGGTCCACAGATACGCAGTATTTT.

CDR3 amino acids: CASSTSGSPTYNEQFF. CDR3 bases: TGTGCCAGCTCTACTAGCGGGAGCCCGACCTACAATGAGCAGTTCTTC. The chain is built from TRBV7-9 and TRBJ2-1; TRBD2 matches at 11 bases. The germline V gene encodes CDR1 SEHNR and CDR2 FQNEAQ (reference sequence). The CDR3 runs 16 residues. J was trimmed by 2 bases and V by 8 bases; bases with no gene match: 8.